Sequencing of this TCR beta chain was carried out in a study of blood T cell repertoires in COVID-19 (dated by TCRdb to about 2020). Context from the whole study: Samples covering the acute and convalescent phases of COVID-19 were provided by collaborators in the United States, Italy and Spain. The material from the prospective study consisted of cDNA or gDNA derived from T cells, B-cell-depleted T cells, or PBMCs. The dataset comprised deeply sampled blood TCRbeta repertoires from subjects exposed to, actively infected with, or recovered from COVID-19. A freely available public database, intended as a resource for researchers studying the immune response to SARS-CoV-2, is where the repertoires were released. The samples were drawn from the first 160 participants of the ongoing ImmuneRACE study and from some 1,300 subjects provided by 6 global collaborators. Nearly every sample came with metadata listing a de-identified subject ID, COVID-19 status, age in years and sex. HLA class I and class II types, where available, came from metadata supplied by the sample provider rather than from assay-based typing. General findings and caveats noted by the study authors: The quantity of clinical and demographic metadata differed by source and by participant and was supplied without curation.

Regarding this clone: Which antigen it targets is not known. No per-base quality is available; no much larger clone lies one base away.

In the prospective study, participants were roughly 18 to 90 years old, resided in about 25 geographic areas of the United States, and were enrolled through a virtual design. In the prospective study, cohorts were assigned on the basis of participant-reported clinical history obtained from a screening survey and a study questionnaire. In the prospective study, whole blood, serum and a nasopharyngeal or oropharyngeal swab were collected from each participant by mobile phlebotomists. Over a roughly 2-month period, participants in the prospective study had the option of providing additional blood draws and questionnaires. Prospective study blood samples were shipped either frozen or at room temperature before DNA extraction. Counted from cysteine to phenylalanine, this CDR3 has 12 amino acids. This entry keeps only the CDR3 DNA: 36 bases, framed from base 1. The germline V gene (reference sequence) specifies LNHDA as CDR1 and SQIVND as CDR2. V and J are truncated by 4 bases and 1 base respectively, leaving an intervening sequence of 4 bases.

TCRbeta CDR3 regions were amplified from genomic DNA by means of the immunoSEQ Assay, a bias-controlled multiplex PCR. Processing in the source paper ran as follows. The number of nucleated cells in each sample was estimated by amplification of reference gene primers within the assay. To quantify the absolute abundance of each unique TCRbeta CDR3 rearrangement, sequence reads were collapsed and filtered. For each sample, productive Simpson clonality was calculated as the square root of Simpson's diversity index over productive rearrangements. Drawn from immuneACCESS, this table holds only the in-frame rearrangements with V and J called that TCRdb kept. Clones are partly lost; checked studies trace under half to an unresolved V gene and leave the rest unexplained. V, J and clone size are those of that table, while D and trimming were read from the DNA. In all, the sample holds about 150,000 clones, and approximately 87% of those were seen once. The top ten constitute 0.95% to 1.5% of the sample.

This clonotype originated in a woman aged 25 to 39 with acute COVID-19. Sequencing was carried out using PBMCs or T cells enriched from blood (not recorded which). The V and J genes are TRBV19 and TRBJ1-1, with no confidently assigned D gene. This receptor has the CDR3 CASSNRNTEAFF. The nucleotides are TGTGCCAGTAGTAACAGGAACACTGAAGCTTTCTTT.